The rows below give T cell receptor beta chains drawn from one sample of a study of long-term antiretroviral therapy in people with HIV. Measured with immunoSEQ multiplex PCR; TCRdb has only the in-frame clones, and not every one. Of approximately 32,000 clones in the sample, around 82% were seen once. Sequences were derived from unsorted PBMCs, sampled 0.4 years before starting antiretroviral therapy. The receptors shown here come from a man aged 18 to 29 with HIV. The CDR3 runs from the conserved cysteine through the conserved F or W. The D gene is left open where the match is weak. Clone size, where shown, is once, few, many, or a class for clones that have expanded.

d_gene	v_gene	j_gene	abundance	CDR3nt	CDR3aa
.	TRBV25-1	TRBJ1-4	.	TGTGCCAGCAGTCAGAGCGCAACTAATGAAAAACTGTTTTTT	CASSQSATNEKLFF
.	TRBV28	TRBJ2-7	once	TGTGCCAGTTGTAGACCGGGAAGAGGAGGGGCCCCCTACGAGCAGTACTTC	CASCRPGRGGAPYEQYF
.	TRBV12-5	TRBJ2-7	.	TGTGCTAGTGGTTTGAACGAGCAGTACTTC	CASGLNEQYF
.	TRBV27	TRBJ1-3	.	TGTGCCAGCGGCTCCAGTGGAAACACCATATATTTT	CASGSSGNTIYF
.	TRBV10-3	TRBJ1-1	.	TGTGCCATCAGTGAGTCCGAACCTTTGAACACTGAAGCTTTCTTT	CAISESEPLNTEAFF
TRBD1	TRBV2	TRBJ2-2	once	TGTGCCAGCAGGGAGGACAGGGCCGGGGAGCTGTTTTTT	CASREDRAGELFF
.	TRBV9	TRBJ2-7	.	TGTGCCAGCAGCCCGTACGGGGGAACGGGACCCGCTCACGAGCAGTACTTC	CASSPYGGTGPAHEQYF
.	TRBV27	TRBJ2-2	.	TGTGCCAGCAGTTTAGGGCGCACCGGGGAGCTGTTTTTT	CASSLGRTGELFF
TRBD2	TRBV6-4	TRBJ2-7	.	TGTGCCAGCAGTGCTAGCGGGGGGTCCTACGAGCAGTACTTC	CASSASGGSYEQYF
.	TRBV7-2	TRBJ1-1	once	TGTGCCAGCAGCTTATTTCGGGCTCGGGACACTGAAGCTTTCTTT	CASSLFRARDTEAFF
TRBD1	TRBV27	TRBJ2-2	.	TGTGCCAGCAGAGGGACAGCCCCGAACGGGGAGCTGTTTTTT	CASRGTAPNGELFF
TRBD2	TRBV5-5	TRBJ2-7	.	TGTGCCAGCAGCTTGAGTCTAGCGGTAAAATACGAGCAGTACTTC	CASSLSLAVKYEQYF
.	TRBV6-5	TRBJ2-5	.	TGTGCCAGCAGTTCCGACAGGTTCGGGTCCCAGTACTTC	CASSSDRFGSQYF
TRBD1	TRBV2	TRBJ1-1	.	TGTGCCAGCAGGGACAGGGGAATCGCTGAAGCTTTCTTT	CASRDRGIAEAFF
.	TRBV29-1	TRBJ2-1	once	TGCAGCGTTGAATCTCGAGAGGAATTCTACAATGAGCAGTTCTTC	CSVESREEFYNEQFF
.	TRBV27	TRBJ1-3	.	TGTGCCAGCAGAACCAGGGACTCTGGAAACACCATATATTTT	CASRTRDSGNTIYF
.	TRBV14	TRBJ1-2	few	TGTGCCAGCAGCCAAACAGCCCTGCGACCTTATGGCTACACCTTC	CASSQTALRPYGYTF
.	TRBV5-1	TRBJ1-1	few	TGCGCCAGCAGCTTGCCCGGCCTCCATACTGAAGCTTTCTTT	CASSLPGLHTEAFF
.	TRBV19	TRBJ1-2	.	TGTGCCAGTAGTAAGGGACGGGCCTATGGCTACACCTTC	CASSKGRAYGYTF
TRBD1	TRBV15	TRBJ2-7	.	TGTGCCACCAGTAGGACAGGGGAATTAGTCGAGCAGTACTTC	CATSRTGELVEQYF
.	TRBV6-1	TRBJ1-1	.	TGTGCCAGCAGCGAAGCGTTTGGGGGGAGGGCTGAAGCTTTCTTT	CASSEAFGGRAEAFF
.	TRBV6-5	TRBJ1-4	.	TGTGCCAGCAGTTCAGAAAATGAAAAACTGTTTTTT	CASSSENEKLFF
.	TRBV29-1	TRBJ2-2	.	TGCAGCGCCTCCGGTCCGGGAAACACCGGGGAGCTGTTTTTT	CSASGPGNTGELFF
.	TRBV30	TRBJ1-5	.	TGTGCCTGGAGTGGACAGGTTTTAGGGCCCCAGCATTTT	CAWSGQVLGPQHF
TRBD1	TRBV5-6	TRBJ1-2	.	TGTGCCAGCAGCTCGTCTGGGCTGGGTAGACAGGGGATAAGGCATGGCTACACCTTC	CASSSSGLGRQGIRHGYTF